A selection of T cell receptor beta chains follows, all from one sample in a study of cytomegalovirus exposure and HLA in healthy donors. The table came from immunoSEQ multiplex PCR; TCRdb's copy has only in-frame clones and leaves some out. Here the sample spans about 190,000 clones, about four fifths being singletons. Source material: PBMCs. These receptors were taken from a young man in good health and CMV-seronegative. CDR3s include the opening cysteine and the closing phenylalanine or tryptophan. The D gene is left open where the match is weak. The listing skips clone size in some rows; elsewhere it reads once, few, many or a size class.

cdr3_aa: CASSLVDRRGGQPQHF
cdr3_nt: TGTGCCAGCAGCTTAGTTGATCGGCGCGGGGGTCAGCCCCAGCATTTT
j_call: TRBJ1-5
d_call: -
clone_size: once
v_call: TRBV7-2

cdr3_aa: CASSQDFSTATREQYF
cdr3_nt: TGCGCCAGCAGCCAAGATTTCTCCACAGCCACGCGCGAGCAGTACTTC
j_call: TRBJ2-7
d_call: -
clone_size: -
v_call: TRBV4-3

cdr3_aa: CSARGLAGGELFF
cdr3_nt: TGCAGCGCCCGGGGACTAGCGGGAGGGGAGCTGTTTTTT
j_call: TRBJ2-2
d_call: TRBD2
clone_size: -
v_call: TRBV29-1

cdr3_aa: CASSPSAAPFTFADTQYF
cdr3_nt: TGTGCCAGCAGCCCATCCGCGGCCCCATTTACTTTCGCAGATACGCAGTATTTT
j_call: TRBJ2-3
d_call: -
clone_size: -
v_call: TRBV9

cdr3_aa: CASSPTQRETQYF
cdr3_nt: TGTGCCAGCAGTCCGACCCAGCGGGAGACCCAGTACTTC
j_call: TRBJ2-5
d_call: -
clone_size: -
v_call: TRBV27

cdr3_aa: CASSLVGEAGDTQYF
cdr3_nt: TGTGCCAGCAGCTTAGTAGGGGAAGCGGGAGATACGCAGTATTTT
j_call: TRBJ2-3
d_call: -
clone_size: -
v_call: TRBV7-2

cdr3_aa: CATGAGTGAYEQYF
cdr3_nt: TGTGCCACCGGAGCGGGGACAGGAGCCTACGAGCAGTACTTC
j_call: TRBJ2-7
d_call: -
clone_size: -
v_call: TRBV10-3

cdr3_aa: CASSLFQGHQPQHF
cdr3_nt: TGTGCCAGCAGCTTATTTCAGGGGCATCAGCCCCAGCATTTT
j_call: TRBJ1-5
d_call: -
clone_size: once
v_call: TRBV5-7

cdr3_aa: CASRLAGGVTVHEQYF
cdr3_nt: TGTGCCAGCAGATTAGCGGGAGGCGTCACAGTCCACGAGCAGTACTTC
j_call: TRBJ2-7
d_call: TRBD2
clone_size: -
v_call: TRBV27

cdr3_aa: CASSTSGGGYGYTF
cdr3_nt: TGTGCCAGCAGTACTTCAGGGGGAGGCTATGGCTACACCTTC
j_call: TRBJ1-2
d_call: TRBD1
clone_size: -
v_call: TRBV6-1

cdr3_aa: CASSQFGGTPYEQYF
cdr3_nt: TGCGCCAGCAGCCAGTTTGGGGGGACCCCCTACGAGCAGTACTTC
j_call: TRBJ2-7
d_call: -
clone_size: -
v_call: TRBV4-1

cdr3_aa: CASSPDVYRSRETQYF
cdr3_nt: TGTGCCAGCAGCCCCGATGTTTATAGGAGCCGGGAGACCCAGTACTTC
j_call: TRBJ2-5
d_call: -
clone_size: -
v_call: TRBV5-4

cdr3_aa: CASSSRTGNYGYTF
cdr3_nt: TGTGCCAGTAGTAGTCGGACAGGCAACTATGGCTACACCTTC
j_call: TRBJ1-2
d_call: TRBD1
clone_size: few
v_call: TRBV19

cdr3_aa: CASSGDPGDYSPLHF
cdr3_nt: TGTGCCAGCAGCGGAGACCCCGGAGATTATTCACCCCTCCACTTT
j_call: TRBJ1-6
d_call: -
clone_size: -
v_call: TRBV11-2

cdr3_aa: CASSPGVPRYEQYF
cdr3_nt: TGTGCCAGTAGTCCGGGAGTTCCGAGATACGAGCAGTACTTC
j_call: TRBJ2-7
d_call: -
clone_size: -
v_call: TRBV19

cdr3_aa: CASSARLAGADTQYF
cdr3_nt: TGTGCCAGCAGTGCCCGACTAGCGGGAGCAGATACGCAGTATTTT
j_call: TRBJ2-3
d_call: TRBD2
clone_size: -
v_call: TRBV28

cdr3_aa: CASSTGLGGATGELFF
cdr3_nt: TGTGCTAGCAGCACGGGACTGGGGGGAGCCACCGGGGAGCTGTTTTTT
j_call: TRBJ2-2
d_call: -
clone_size: -
v_call: TRBV7-7

cdr3_aa: CASTPQVQETQYF
cdr3_nt: TGTGCCAGCACCCCCCAGGTCCAAGAGACCCAGTACTTC
j_call: TRBJ2-5
d_call: -
clone_size: -
v_call: TRBV2

cdr3_aa: CASSFRGQEKLFF
cdr3_nt: TGTGCCAGCAGCTTCAGGGGGCAGGAAAAACTGTTTTTT
j_call: TRBJ1-4
d_call: TRBD1
clone_size: -
v_call: TRBV7-2

cdr3_aa: CASSLVISSYNEQFF
cdr3_nt: TGTGCCAGCAGCTTAGTGATCAGCTCCTACAATGAGCAGTTCTTC
j_call: TRBJ2-1
d_call: -
clone_size: -
v_call: TRBV11-2

cdr3_aa: CASSTPRGEVYEQYF
cdr3_nt: TGCGCCAGCAGCACCCCCCGGGGGGAAGTCTACGAGCAGTACTTC
j_call: TRBJ2-7
d_call: TRBD2
clone_size: -
v_call: TRBV5-1

cdr3_aa: CASSRGLAGRESYEQYF
cdr3_nt: TGTGCCAGCAGCCGGGGGCTAGCGGGGCGCGAATCCTACGAGCAGTACTTC
j_call: TRBJ2-7
d_call: TRBD2
clone_size: -
v_call: TRBV5-4

cdr3_aa: CASSLNRDRVANYGYTF
cdr3_nt: TGTGCCAGCAGTTTAAATCGGGACAGGGTCGCTAACTATGGCTACACCTTC
j_call: TRBJ1-2
d_call: TRBD1
clone_size: -
v_call: TRBV27

cdr3_aa: CATSERVVRGRGYGYTF
cdr3_nt: TGTGCCACCAGCGAGAGGGTTGTCAGGGGGCGGGGCTATGGCTACACCTTC
j_call: TRBJ1-2
d_call: TRBD1
clone_size: -
v_call: TRBV15